This T cell receptor beta chain was identified in a study of T-cell memory formation after mild COVID-19. Germline CDR1 and CDR2: SQVTM and ANQGSEA. With 6 bases removed from V and 1 base from J, the gap between germline ends came to 9 bases. This CDR3 region has 12 residues. TCRdb reprocessed the 5' RACE reads with MiXCR, giving one entry per CDR3 protein. The sample yields a few hundred thousand distinct CDR3 sequences, approximately 15% seen once. Sample: PBMCs or a T cell subset sorted from them (not recorded which). The receptor's source is a man between 18 and 35 years old who had mild COVID-19 (a few samples of this study predate the infection). Cell type and time point are not known. The chain has TRBV29-1 and TRBJ1-1; no definite D call. In DNA form, the CDR3 reads TGCAGCGTGGCCGGAGGGAACACTGAAGCTTTCTTT. The encoded protein is CSVAGGNTEAFF.